Following are 25 T cell receptor beta chains from one sample sequenced in a study of control samples from healthy donors and cancer patients (TCRdb year 2020). Library preparation employed the immunoSEQ multiplex PCR assay. Held by TCRdb, this immuneACCESS table contains in-frame sequences only and omits some clones. Under half of the omission traces to an unresolved V gene where checked; the cause of the rest is unknown. The sample includes 130,000 or so clones, with around 92% observed a single time. The ten largest make up 2.1% of the sample. The material sequenced was blood. Source of these receptors: a woman between 50 and 59 years old in good health.

V and J are TRBV5-1 and TRBJ2-5, with D unclear. Trimming took 4 bases from V and 2 from J, leaving 9 bases between them. This CDR3 contains 13 residues. From germline, CDR1 is SGHRS and CDR2 YFSETQ. Here the CDR3 DNA reads TGCGCCAGCAGCCTGGGGTTTCAAGAGACCCAGTACTTC. This translates into CASSLGFQETQYF.

The V and J genes are TRBV18 and TRBJ1-2; D remains unclear. The germline V gene encodes CDR1 KGHSH and CDR2 LQKENI. V lost 3 bases, J lost 4 bases, and 6 bases lay in between. The CDR3 contains 12 residues. CDR3: CASSPDAYGYTF. CDR3 nucleotide sequence: TGTGCCAGCTCACCCGATGCCTATGGCTACACCTTC.

The V gene is TRBV30, the J gene TRBJ1-1; tentatively, D is TRBD1 (6 bases). CDR3 length equals 14 residues. V lost 2 bases to trimming and J lost 0 bases, with 10 bases between them. Germline CDR1 is GTSNPN and CDR2 is SVGIG (reference sequence). CDR3 nucleotide sequence: TGTGCCTGGAGTAGGGGGGGGTTGAACACTGAAGCTTTCTTT. Translation gives CAWSRGGLNTEAFF.

The chain combines TRBV11-2 with TRBJ2-1, with D perhaps matching TRBD2 (6 bases). V lost 6 bases and J lost 8, with 20 bases in between. Germline values: CDR1 SGHAT, CDR2 FQNNGV. There are 15 residues in the CDR3. The CDR3 is CASRKLAWGVDEQFF. The CDR3 DNA sequence: TGTGCCAGCAGGAAACTAGCCTGGGGGGTGGATGAGCAGTTCTTC.

The rearrangement links TRBV29-1 to TRBJ1-2, with D possibly being TRBD1 (5 bases). The CDR3 spans 12 residues. With 2 bases removed from V and 4 bases from J, the gap between germline ends came to 8 bases. Germline CDR1 SQVTM, CDR2 ANQGSEA. DNA for the CDR3: TGCAGCGTTGAACGGGGGTCCTATGGCTACACCTTC. As protein: CSVERGSYGYTF.

The chain employs TRBV9 and TRBJ1-4; TRBD1 aligns across 8 bases. V lost 0 bases to trimming and J lost 4 bases; unmatched junction nucleotides: 2. This CDR3 spans 15 amino acids. CDR1 and CDR2 (germline): SGDLS, YYNGEE. CDR3 sequence (DNA): TGTGCCAGCAGCGTAGGGACAGGGCTTAATGAAAAACTGTTTTTT. This sequence encodes CASSVGTGLNEKLFF.

This chain uses TRBV3-1 (or the pseudogene TRBV3-2) with TRBJ2-7; TRBD1 matches 8 bases. The V gene's germline CDR1 is LGHDT and CDR2 YNNKEL (reference sequence). With 1 base clipped from V and 2 bases from J, the junction kept 1 base outside the gene matches. There are 14 residues in the CDR3. CDR3 DNA: TGTGCCAGCAGCCAAGGACAGGGGACCTACGAGCAGTACTTC. It translates to CASSQGQGTYEQYF.

This clone was observed a single time. CDR3 amino acids: CASSQERLAGEGGELFF. In DNA form, the CDR3 reads TGCGCCAGCAGCCAAGAGCGTCTAGCGGGAGAGGGCGGGGAGCTGTTTTTT. This chain uses TRBV4-1 with TRBJ2-2, with 10 positions matching TRBD2. This CDR3 has 17 amino acids. The V gene end was trimmed by 0 bases and the J gene end by 7 bases; junction bases not matched to a gene: 8. Looked up from germline, CDR1 is MGHRA and CDR2 is YSYEKL.

V and J are TRBV15 and TRBJ1-1; D is unresolved. The CDR3 length is 15 residues. Germline V gives CDR1 LNHNV, CDR2 YYDKDF (reference sequence). V was cut by 0 bases and J by 0 bases, with 8 bases left in between. CDR3: CATSRDRELNTEAFF. The CDR3 DNA sequence: TGTGCCACCAGCAGAGATCGGGAGTTGAACACTGAAGCTTTCTTT.

The genes are TRBV2 and TRBJ1-2, with a weak D call TRBD1 (5 bases). Germline CDR1 reads SNHLY; CDR2 reads FYNNEI. The CDR3 has 13 residues. The ends were cut back, 4 bases at V and 4 bases at J, with 10 bases in the middle. For the CDR3, the DNA is TGTGCCAGCAGTGGGGGCCGCGGCTATGGCTACACCTTC. Translating gives CASSGGRGYGYTF.

V gene TRBV10-1 combines with J gene TRBJ2-2, with D possibly being TRBD1 (6 bases). The germline CDR1 and CDR2 sequences are WNHNN and SYGVQD (reference sequence). CDR3 length: 15 residues. V lost 3 bases, J lost 6 bases, and 14 bases lay in between. The CDR3 region has the DNA TGCGCCAGCAGTGAAGCAGGGGCGCATCCCGGGGAGCTGTTTTTT. Translation gives CASSEAGAHPGELFF.

V usage is TRBV27 and J usage is TRBJ1-6; no firm D call. The germline V gene encodes CDR1 MNHEY and CDR2 SMNVEV (reference sequence). The V and J ends lost 3 bases and 0 bases respectively, with 12 bases between them. The CDR3 has 17 residues. The CDR3 bases are TGTGCCAGCAGTTTTTCTGTTAGTGGCTCCTATAATTCACCCCTCCACTTT. Its translation is CASSFSVSGSYNSPLHF.

V is TRBV5-1 and J is TRBJ1-3; D remains ambiguous. Germline V CDR1 and CDR2: SGHRS, YFSETQ. The CDR3 length is 18 residues. Trimming took off 0 bases at V and 0 bases at J, with 16 bases between the two ends. The CDR3 sequence is CASSLEAATRHSGNTIYF. CDR3 coding DNA: TGCGCCAGCAGCTTGGAGGCCGCTACCCGACACTCTGGAAACACCATATATTTT.

The rearrangement links TRBV6-5 to TRBJ1-2; D may be TRBD1 (5 bases). The CDR3 spans 14 residues. Trimming took off 2 bases at V and 0 bases at J, with 7 bases between the two ends. Per germline, CDR1 MNHEY and CDR2 SVGAGI. The CDR3 sequence: CASSYSRANYGYTF. The CDR3 DNA reads TGTGCCAGCAGTTACAGCAGGGCTAACTATGGCTACACCTTC.

This sequence joins TRBV19 and TRBJ2-1; 8 bases align to TRBD1. Germline lookup yields CDR1 LNHDA and CDR2 SQIVND (reference sequence). V trimming: 5 bases; J trimming: 6 bases; junction bases outside the gene matches: 6. The CDR3 is made up of 14 amino acids. CDR3 region: CASSADRVVNEQFF. The CDR3 region has the DNA TGTGCCAGTAGTGCGGACAGGGTTGTCAATGAGCAGTTCTTC.

This rearrangement joins TRBV28 to TRBJ1-2; D unresolved. This CDR3 has 14 residues. Between the trimmed V and J ends, which lost 1 base and 2 bases, there was a span of 8 bases. Germline V gene sequence: CDR1 MDHEN, CDR2 SYDVKM. CDR3 coding DNA: TGTGCCAGCAGTTTATCGGCGGTGAACTATGGCTACACCTTC. Translated: CASSLSAVNYGYTF.

The rearrangement uses TRBV3-1 (or the pseudogene TRBV3-2) and TRBJ2-2; D may be TRBD2 (5 bases). Per the germline V gene, CDR1 is LGHDT and CDR2 is YNNKEL (reference sequence). The CDR3 has 14 amino acids. Trimming removed 1 base at V and 6 bases at J, with 9 bases between. The CDR3 spells CASSQAPGSGELFF. The CDR3 coding sequence is TGTGCCAGCAGCCAAGCCCCGGGATCCGGGGAGCTGTTTTTT.

CDR3 coding DNA: TGTGCCAGCTCACTCGGACAGGGAGTTAACACTGAAGCTTTCTTT. The encoded protein is CASSLGQGVNTEAFF. The chain links TRBV18 to TRBJ1-1, with 8 bases aligning to TRBD1. This CDR3 comprises 15 residues. Germline V CDR1 and CDR2: KGHSH, LQKENI. V dropped 4 bases and J dropped 2; count of bases not matched to a gene: 6.

This clone has a single count. The CDR3 region is CASSQNPGLAGGLSYNEQFF. CDR3 bases: TGTGCCAGCAGCCAAAACCCGGGACTAGCGGGGGGACTCTCCTACAATGAGCAGTTCTTC. This chain joins TRBV3-1 (or the pseudogene TRBV3-2) and TRBJ2-1; TRBD2 aligns across 15 bases. Trimming at V came to 2 bases and at J to 0 bases, leaving 8 bases not matched to a gene. Germline CDR1 and CDR2: LGHDT and YNNKEL (reference sequence). This CDR3 has 20 residues.

Here the CDR3 DNA reads TGTGCCAGCAGCCCTCGGGAGTCAGGCTATGGCTACACCTTC. Translation gives CASSPRESGYGYTF. The rearrangement links TRBV7-9 to TRBJ1-2; D is ambiguous. This CDR3 region has 14 residues. V lost 5 bases and J 4 bases, leaving 14 bases between the germline ends. The germline CDR1 and CDR2 sequences are SEHNR and FQNEAQ (reference sequence).

V gene TRBV2 combines with J gene TRBJ1-5; TRBD1 might be the D (6 bases). The CDR3 runs to 16 residues. Germline CDR1 and CDR2: SNHLY and FYNNEI. Trimming left V 5 bases short and J 0 bases short, with 14 bases between. The CDR3 here is CASSLRQAYSNQPQHF. As DNA, the CDR3 is TGTGCCAGCAGTCTACGACAGGCCTATAGCAATCAGCCCCAGCATTTT.

The chain employs TRBV5-5 and TRBJ1-2; perhaps TRBD1 as D (6 bases). In germline, CDR1 is SGHKS, CDR2 YYEKEE (reference sequence). V was clipped by 0 bases and J by 3 bases, with 15 bases between them. The CDR3 has 16 amino acids. For the CDR3, the DNA is TGTGCCAGCAGCTTGGATTTAGGGGGAGCCCACTATGGCTACACCTTC. Amino acids: CASSLDLGGAHYGYTF.

DNA for the CDR3: TGTGCCAGCAGCAAAAAGTGCCCTGAGGGGCCGGAGAATTCACCCCTCCACTTT. This sequence encodes CASSKKCPEGPENSPLHF. The chain links TRBV21-1 to TRBJ1-6. TRBV21-1 is a pseudogene. The CDR3 has 18 amino acids.

The gene calls are TRBV28 and TRBJ1-5, with unresolved D. CDR1 and CDR2 from the germline V gene are MDHEN and SYDVKM. Trimming left V 3 bases short and J 5 bases short, with 8 bases between. CDR3 length: 13 residues. The CDR3 loop reads CASSFLMDQPQHF. CDR3 coding DNA: TGTGCCAGCAGTTTCCTAATGGATCAGCCCCAGCATTTT.

The chain uses TRBV12-5 and TRBJ1-5, with 8 bases lining up with TRBD1. The V and J ends lost 3 bases and 5 bases, in that order; junction bases with no gene match: 3. The CDR3 length is 14 residues. Germline CDR1 reads LGHNT; CDR2 reads FRNRAP. The CDR3 DNA is TGTGCTAGTGGTTTCCAGGGGGCGGATCAGCCCCAGCATTTT. Translation gives CASGFQGADQPQHF.